A single sample gave rise to the 14 T cell receptor beta chains below, sequenced in a study of identical twins. TCRdb re-called the 5' RACE reads with MiXCR, one entry per CDR3 protein. This table has around 670,000 distinct CDR3 sequences, 5.5% to 7.5% appearing once. Sample: naive T cells sorted from blood. The receptors were sampled from a man between 18 and 29 years old in good health.

This clonotype was counted ten times or more. The chain uses TRBV5-1 and TRBJ2-7; TRBD1 is a possible D gene (6 bases). Per the germline V gene, CDR1 is SGHRS and CDR2 is YFSETQ. The V end was cut by 3 bases, the J end by 5 bases, with 12 bases between. This CDR3 is 13 amino acids long. The DNA for the CDR3 is TGCGCCAGCAGCTCGGGACACGGAAACGAGCAGTACTTC. Protein: CASSSGHGNEQYF.

This clonotype was counted ten times or more. The chain is built from TRBV12-5 and TRBJ1-4; 11 bases map to TRBD1. The CDR3 sequence is 17 residues long. Germline V gives CDR1 LGHNT, CDR2 FRNRAP. Germline trimming cut 4 bases from V and 1 base from J; bases unmatched to any gene: 5. CDR3 nucleotide sequence: TGTGCTAGTGGTTCCGGGACAGGGGGTAGAACTAATGAAAAACTGTTTTTT. Translation: CASGSGTGGRTNEKLFF.

This clonotype was counted ten times or more. This chain links TRBV29-1 with TRBJ2-2; 8 bases map to TRBD1. The CDR3 runs to 14 residues. Germline V gene data show CDR1 as SQVTM and CDR2 as ANQGSEA. The V segment lost 6 bases and the J segment 0 bases; nucleotides outside the gene matches: 3. Here the CDR3 reads CSVDRGANTGELFF. The CDR3 DNA is TGCAGCGTCGACAGGGGCGCGAACACCGGGGAGCTGTTTTTT.

This clonotype was detected ten times or more. The chain joins TRBV7-3 to TRBJ2-7, with D unclear. Germline V gene lookup returns CDR1 SGHTA and CDR2 FQGTGA. Trimming cost V 0 bases and J 3 bases, with 15 bases left between them. This CDR3 spans 16 amino acids. Written as DNA, the CDR3 is TGTGCCAGCAGCTTAACAGGGAATAGCCCGCTCTACGAGCAGTACTTC. Protein product: CASSLTGNSPLYEQYF.

Only a few counts were recorded for this clonotype. The chain joins TRBV4-2 to TRBJ2-7, with D perhaps given as TRBD1 or TRBD2 (5 bases each). The CDR3 loop spans 16 amino acids. Germline CDR1 is LGHNA and CDR2 is YNFKEQ. Trimming left V 1 base short and J 0 bases short, with 13 bases between. The CDR3 here is CASSQGAGTSSYEQYF. The CDR3 DNA sequence: TGTGCCAGCAGCCAAGGGGCAGGGACCAGCTCCTACGAGCAGTACTTC.

This clonotype was observed a handful of times. DNA for the CDR3: TGTGCCAGCAGCTTGTTCGGGGGGCTAAGGACCGGGGAGCTGTTTTTT. It specifies CASSLFGGLRTGELFF. The V and J genes are TRBV7-2 and TRBJ2-2; weak D call: TRBD2 (7 bases). Trimming stripped 3 bases from V and 5 bases from J, with 16 bases between. The CDR3 is made up of 16 amino acids. The germline CDR1 and CDR2 sequences are SGHTA and FQGNSA.

The sample holds many counts of this clonotype. This chain joins TRBV12-3 or TRBV12-4 and TRBJ2-1; 14 nucleotides agree with TRBD2. Trimming cost V 5 bases and J 2 bases; bases outside gene matches: 5. This CDR3 region has 17 residues. The CDR3 nucleotides read TGTGCCAGCAGTGGGACTAGCGGGAGAGGCACCTACAATGAGCAGTTCTTC. Its protein product is CASSGTSGRGTYNEQFF.

This clonotype was seen a handful of times. This sequence joins TRBV6-1 and TRBJ1-2; possibly TRBD1 for D (5 bases). CDR1 and CDR2 (germline): MNHNS, SASEGT. This CDR3 region has 16 residues. Trimming took 1 base from V and 1 from J, leaving 13 bases between them. In DNA form, the CDR3 reads TGTGCCAGCAGTGAAGGGGGGAACCTCCATAACTATGGCTACACCTTC. Residues: CASSEGGNLHNYGYTF.

This clonotype showed up many times. A junction boundary mismatches the germline segment, possibly from a read error. J is TRBJ2-7 and V is TRBV5-1, with D tentatively TRBD1 (5 bases). Germline CDR1 is SGHRS and CDR2 is YFSETQ. CDR3 length: 14 residues. The CDR3 loop reads CASSLVQGAYEQYF. In DNA, the CDR3 is TGTGCCAGCAGCTTAGTTCAGGGTGCCTACGAGCAGTACTTC.

This clonotype was seen many times. The gene calls are TRBV12-3 or TRBV12-4 and TRBJ2-1, with a weak D call TRBD2 (5 bases). The CDR3 totals 15 residues. V lost 6 bases and J 1 base, leaving 13 bases between the germline ends. CDR3 sequence reads: CASSLASRSYNEQFF. The CDR3 DNA follows: TGTGCCAGCAGCCTAGCAAGCAGATCCTACAATGAGCAGTTCTTC.

CDR3 DNA sequence: TGCGCCAGCAGCTTGGGGGGGTGGAGTCCAGCGGCGAACACCGGGGAGCTGTTTTTT. This sequence encodes CASSLGGWSPAANTGELFF. The V call is TRBV5-1, the J call TRBJ2-2; perhaps D is TRBD1 or TRBD2 (5 bases each). Trimming cost V 0 bases and J 0 bases, with 18 bases left between them. Germline values: CDR1 SGHRS, CDR2 YFSETQ. The CDR3 totals 19 residues.

This clonotype was detected ten times or more. The genes are TRBV12-3 or TRBV12-4 and TRBJ1-3; 7 nucleotides agree with TRBD1. Trimming cost V 7 bases and J 0 bases; bases outside gene matches: 6. The CDR3 is 15 residues long. CDR3 nucleotides: TGTGCCAGCAAGCTCGGGACAGACTCTGGAAACACCATATATTTT. It codes for CASKLGTDSGNTIYF.

This clonotype has more than one count but fewer than ten. CDR3 sequence reads: CAWTGSGGTETQYF. CDR3 bases: TGTGCCTGGACAGGGTCGGGCGGAACAGAGACCCAGTACTTC. The chain couples TRBV30 to TRBJ2-5; TRBD1 might be the D (5 bases). There are 14 residues in the CDR3. Germline V gene sequence: CDR1 GTSNPN, CDR2 SVGIG (reference sequence). The V end was cut by 4 bases, the J end by 4 bases, with 16 bases between.

The chain uses TRBV12-3 or TRBV12-4 and TRBJ2-5, with D perhaps assigned TRBD1 or TRBD2 (6 bases each). The V and J ends lost 3 bases and 4 bases respectively, with 21 bases between them. CDR3 length equals 17 residues. The CDR3 loop is CASSLEGQPRRVETQYF. CDR3 nucleotide sequence: TGTGCCAGCAGTTTGGAGGGACAACCTCGGAGGGTAGAGACCCAGTACTTC.